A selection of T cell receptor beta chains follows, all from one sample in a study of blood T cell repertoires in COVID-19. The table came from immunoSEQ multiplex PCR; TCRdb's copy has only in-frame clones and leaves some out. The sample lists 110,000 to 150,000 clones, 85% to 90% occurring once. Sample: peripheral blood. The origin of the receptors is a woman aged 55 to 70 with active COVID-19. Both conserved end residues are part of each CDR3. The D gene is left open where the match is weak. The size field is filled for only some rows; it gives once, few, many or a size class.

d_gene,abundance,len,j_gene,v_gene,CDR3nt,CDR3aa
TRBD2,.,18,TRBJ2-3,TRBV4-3,TGCGCCAGCAGCCAAGAGCGCGTGGGACTAGGTTTCACAGATACGCAGTATTTT,CASSQERVGLGFTDTQYF
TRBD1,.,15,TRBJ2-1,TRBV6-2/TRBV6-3,TGTGCCAGCAGCCAACCGGGACAGTACTACAATGAGCAGTTCTTC,CASSQPGQYYNEQFF
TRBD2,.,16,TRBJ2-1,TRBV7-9,TGTGCCAGCAGCCCCCGGGGAGCGGGAGGCCACAATGAGCAGTTCTTC,CASSPRGAGGHNEQFF
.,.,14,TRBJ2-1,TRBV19,TGTGCCAGTTTGGACAAGAGCTCCTACAATGAGCAGTTCTTC,CASLDKSSYNEQFF
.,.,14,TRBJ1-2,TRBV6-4,TGTGCCAGTTCGCGAAGGAATACAGGGTATGGCTACACCTTC,CASSRRNTGYGYTF
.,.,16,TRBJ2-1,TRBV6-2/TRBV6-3,TGTGCCAGCAGTTACTCGAGCGAGACTCTCGGCGATGAGCAGTTCTTC,CASSYSSETLGDEQFF
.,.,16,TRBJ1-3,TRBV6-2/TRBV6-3,TGTGCCAGCAGTTACGGAGGCCACCACTCTGGAAACACCATATATTTT,CASSYGGHHSGNTIYF
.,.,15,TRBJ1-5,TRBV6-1,TGTGCCAGCAGTGAAAATAGGGGCTCAGGTCAGCCCCAGCATTTT,CASSENRGSGQPQHF
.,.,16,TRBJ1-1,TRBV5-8,TGTGCCAGCAGTTGGAAATACAGGGTAAAGGACACTGAAGCTTTCTTT,CASSWKYRVKDTEAFF
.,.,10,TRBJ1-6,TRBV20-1,TGCAGTGCCGATAATTCACCCCTCCACTTT,CSADNSPLHF
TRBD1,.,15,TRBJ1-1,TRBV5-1,TGCGCCAGCAGCTTTGGACAGGGGGTTAACACTGAAGCTTTCTTT,CASSFGQGVNTEAFF
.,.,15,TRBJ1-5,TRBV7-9,TGTGCCAGCAGCTTAGGAGGTTATAGCAATCAGCCCCAGCATTTT,CASSLGGYSNQPQHF
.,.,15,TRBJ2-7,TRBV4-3,TGCGCCAGCAGCCAAGATGCCGGGACGGGGGTCGGGCAGTACTTC,CASSQDAGTGVGQYF
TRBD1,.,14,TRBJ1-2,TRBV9,TGTGCCAGCAGCGCCCAACAGGGGACCTATGGCTACACCTTC,CASSAQQGTYGYTF
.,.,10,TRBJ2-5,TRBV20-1,TGCAGTGCTAGTTATGAGACCCAGTACTTC,CSASYETQYF
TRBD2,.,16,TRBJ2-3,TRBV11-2,TGTGCCAGCAGCACCAATAGCGGGAGGAATGCAGATACGCAGTATTTT,CASSTNSGRNADTQYF
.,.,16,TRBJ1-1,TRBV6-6,TGTGCCAGCAGCCAATCGACTCCTATCGGTGGCACTGAAGCTTTCTTT,CASSQSTPIGGTEAFF
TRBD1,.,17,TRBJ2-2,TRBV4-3,TGCGCCAGCAGCCCGGAACCGGGACAGGAGTATACCGGGGAGCTGTTTTTT,CASSPEPGQEYTGELFF
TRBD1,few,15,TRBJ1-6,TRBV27,TGTGCCACCCGGACAGGCAGCTCCTATAATTCACCCCTCCACTTT,CATRTGSSYNSPLHF
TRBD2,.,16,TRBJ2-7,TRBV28,TGTGCCAGCAGATCACCCCTTGCAGCGGGGCTCTACGAGCAGTACTTC,CASRSPLAAGLYEQYF
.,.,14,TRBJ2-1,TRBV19,TGTGCCAGTAGTTACGAGACAGCCTACAATGAGCAGTTCTTC,CASSYETAYNEQFF
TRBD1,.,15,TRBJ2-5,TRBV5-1,TGCGCCAGCAGCCGCCTACAGGGGGCGCAAGAGACCCAGTACTTC,CASSRLQGAQETQYF
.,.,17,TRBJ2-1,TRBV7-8,TGTGCCAGCAGCCGAGGGGTACTAGGGTCCCTATACAATGAGCAGTTCTTC,CASSRGVLGSLYNEQFF
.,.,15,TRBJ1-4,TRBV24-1,TGTGCCACCAGTGATTCTACAGCAACTAATGAAAAACTGTTTTTT,CATSDSTATNEKLFF
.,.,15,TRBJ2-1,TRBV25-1,TGTGCCAGCAGTGAGGGCGGGCTGACGAACAATGAGCAGTTCTTC,CASSEGGLTNNEQFF
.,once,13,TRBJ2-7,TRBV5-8,TGTGCCAGCAGCTTTCAGGGGGGTGGTGAGCAGTACTTC,CASSFQGGGEQYF
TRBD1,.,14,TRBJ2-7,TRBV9,TGTGCCAGCAGCGGCGGACAGGGGAATAACGAGCAGTACTTC,CASSGGQGNNEQYF
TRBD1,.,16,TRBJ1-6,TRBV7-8,TGTGCCAGCAGCCCAGAGGGACAGCTTTATAATTCACCCCTCCACTTT,CASSPEGQLYNSPLHF
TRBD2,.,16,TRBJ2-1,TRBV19,TGTGCCAGTAGTATCCAAACTAGCGGGAGGGCCAATGAGCAGTTCTTC,CASSIQTSGRANEQFF
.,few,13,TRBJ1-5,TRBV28,TGTGCCAGCGTTGGACAGTTGAATCAGCCCCAGCATTTT,CASVGQLNQPQHF
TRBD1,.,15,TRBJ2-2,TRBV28,TGTGCCAGCAGTTCCCCGGGACAGCGTGGCGGGGAGCTGTTTTTT,CASSSPGQRGGELFF
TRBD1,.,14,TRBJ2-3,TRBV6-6,TGTGCCAGCAGAAGACAGGGGGCGTCAGATACGCAGTATTTT,CASRRQGASDTQYF
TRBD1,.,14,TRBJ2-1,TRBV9,TGTGCCAGCAGCTTCCGGGACAGGGTCCATGAGCAGTTCTTC,CASSFRDRVHEQFF
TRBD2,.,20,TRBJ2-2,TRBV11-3,TGTGCCAGCAGCTTAGCCGGATACCCTTCGGGGCTAGCGGACACCGGGGAGCTGTTTTTT,CASSLAGYPSGLADTGELFF
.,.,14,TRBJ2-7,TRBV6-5,TGTGCCAGCAGTTGGAACAGGGAGTCCTACGAGCAGTACTTC,CASSWNRESYEQYF
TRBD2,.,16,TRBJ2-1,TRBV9,TGTGCCAGCAGCGTAGTGGCGAGCGGGACCTACAATGAGCAGTTCTTC,CASSVVASGTYNEQFF
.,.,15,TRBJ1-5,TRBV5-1,TGCGCCAGCAGCGTAGCGGGTCAGGTTACTCAGCCCCAGCATTTT,CASSVAGQVTQPQHF
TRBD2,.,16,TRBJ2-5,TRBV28,TGTGCCAGCAGTTCAACCGGGACTATGTACCAAGAGACCCAGTACTTC,CASSSTGTMYQETQYF
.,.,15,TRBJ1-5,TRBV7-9,TGTGCCAGCAGCAATGCCCCCAGGGGCGGTCAGCCCCAGCATTTT,CASSNAPRGGQPQHF
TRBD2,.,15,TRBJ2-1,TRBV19,TGTGCCAGTAGTAGGGGACTAGCGGCCTACAATGAGCAGTTCTTC,CASSRGLAAYNEQFF
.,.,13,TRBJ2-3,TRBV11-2,TGTGCCAGCAGCTTATACGGTACAGATACGCAGTATTTT,CASSLYGTDTQYF
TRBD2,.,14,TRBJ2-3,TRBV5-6,TGTGCCAGCAGCTCTAGCGGGAGTTGGGATACGCAGTATTTT,CASSSSGSWDTQYF
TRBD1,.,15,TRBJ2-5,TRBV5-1,TGCGCCAGCAGCTTTGCGACAGGGGGCACGGAGACCCAGTACTTC,CASSFATGGTETQYF
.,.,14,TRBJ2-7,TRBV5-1,TGCGCCAGCAGCTCGGGCAGGGGCGGGTACGAGCAGTACTTC,CASSSGRGGYEQYF
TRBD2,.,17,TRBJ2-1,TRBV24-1,TGTGCCACCAGTGATATCACCACTAGCGGGAGGTCCAATGAGCAGTTCTTC,CATSDITTSGRSNEQFF
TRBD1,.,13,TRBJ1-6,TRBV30,TGTGCCTCCAATCAGGGGGCAAGGTCACCCCTCCACTTT,CASNQGARSPLHF
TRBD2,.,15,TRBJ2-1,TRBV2,TGTGCCAGCAGTGAACTAGCGGGCCTCTACAATGAGCAGTTCTTC,CASSELAGLYNEQFF
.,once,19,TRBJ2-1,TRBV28,TGTGCCAGCAGTTTGACCAGCGTTGGTTTGGAGTACACCTACAATGAGCAGTTCTTC,CASSLTSVGLEYTYNEQFF
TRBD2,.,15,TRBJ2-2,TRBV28,TGTGCCAGCAGTCTCGGACTAGCTCACACCGGGGAGCTGTTTTTT,CASSLGLAHTGELFF
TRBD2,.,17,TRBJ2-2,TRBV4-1,TGCGCCAGCAGCCACCCCGTCGGACTAGCGGGCACCGGGGAGCTGTTTTTT,CASSHPVGLAGTGELFF
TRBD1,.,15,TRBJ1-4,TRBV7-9,TGTGCCAGCAGCCTAGCCGGGACAGGGGCTGAAAAACTGTTTTTT,CASSLAGTGAEKLFF
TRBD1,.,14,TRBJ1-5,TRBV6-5,TGTGCCAGCGGGGGGACAGGCCCCTATCAGCCCCAGCATTTT,CASGGTGPYQPQHF
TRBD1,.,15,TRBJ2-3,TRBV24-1,TGTGCCACCAGTGTCAGGACAGGGGGCACAGATACGCAGTATTTT,CATSVRTGGTDTQYF